The 20 T cell receptor beta chains below come from one sample, sequenced in a study of T cells in Graves' hyperthyroidism and ophthalmopathy. The source material, RNA transcripts, was used to amplify TCR beta CDR3 regions. The TCR CDR3 was amplified in a first-round RT-PCR using the HTBI primer set. One entry per CDR3 protein, called by TCRdb with MiXCR from the multiplex PCR reads. The repertoire has approximately 700,000 distinct CDR3 sequences, 40% to 55% of them found once; the top ten carry about 7%. Sequences were obtained from peripheral blood or thyroid tissue (not recorded which). These receptors were taken from an adult man with Graves' disease, either hyperthyroidism or ophthalmopathy (not recorded which).

The gene calls are TRBV20-1 and TRBJ2-2, with a tentative D call TRBD1 (5 bases). Germline CDR1 and CDR2: DFQATT and SNEGSKA (reference sequence). The CDR3 has 15 residues. Trimming stripped 5 bases from V and 3 bases from J, with 16 bases between. The CDR3 loop reads CSARQTEGYTGELFF. The CDR3 bases are TGCAGTGCTCGGCAGACAGAAGGATACACCGGGGAGCTGTTTTTT.

The V and J genes are TRBV2 and TRBJ1-5, with D unclear. Looked up from germline, CDR1 is SNHLY and CDR2 is FYNNEI. Trimming removed 1 base from V and 0 bases from J, with 13 bases in between. This CDR3 is 17 amino acids long. CDR3 region: CASSEGMAVYSNQPQHF. The CDR3 nucleotides read TGTGCCAGCAGTGAAGGAATGGCAGTTTATAGCAATCAGCCCCAGCATTTT.

This clonotype was detected many times. J is TRBJ2-5 and V is TRBV20-1; 10 bases line up with TRBD2. The CDR3 is 14 amino acids. The V segment lost 3 bases and the J segment 1 base; nucleotides outside the gene matches: 2. The V gene's germline CDR1 is DFQATT and CDR2 SNEGSKA (reference sequence). The CDR3 DNA reads TGCAGTGCTAGCCTAGCGGGGGTCCAAGAGACCCAGTACTTC. Amino acids: CSASLAGVQETQYF.

There are many counts of this clonotype. This chain connects TRBV29-1 to TRBJ1-1; TRBD1 aligns across 9 bases. With V trimmed by 7 bases and J by 5 bases, 11 bases remained unmatched. The CDR3 has 14 residues. Germline-derived CDR1 and CDR2 are SQVTM and ANQGSEA. The CDR3 loop reads CSADRGGTGTEAFF. As DNA, the CDR3 is TGCAGCGCTGACCGGGGCGGGACAGGGACTGAAGCTTTCTTT.

Comments on this clonotype: This CDR3 fails to terminate in the conserved phenylalanine or tryptophan, so it likely reflects a read error. The V gene is TRBV5-6, the J gene TRBJ1-1; D gene uncertain. Germline CDR1 is SGHDT and CDR2 is YYEEEE. Trimming removed 5 bases from V and 1 base from J, with 9 bases in between. CDR3 size: 13 residues. The CDR3 DNA reads as TGTGCCAGCAGTCCCGGGCAGAACACTGAAGCTTTCCTT. Its translation: CASSPGQNTEAFL.

This clonotype turned up a few times. This chain links TRBV29-1 with TRBJ1-1; 7 bases map to TRBD1. The germline CDR1 and CDR2 sequences are SQVTM and ANQGSEA. V was clipped by 5 bases and J by 0 bases; unmatched bases: 6. This CDR3 region has 14 residues. CDR3 nucleotide sequence: TGCAGCGTTTTAGCGGGACAGCTGAACACTGAAGCTTTCTTT. It encodes CSVLAGQLNTEAFF.

The chain's CDR3 is CASRMDRVGNQPQHF. The CDR3 DNA sequence: TGTGCCAGCAGAATGGACAGGGTAGGCAATCAGCCCCAGCATTTT. The chain has TRBV6-1 and TRBJ1-5; 8 nucleotides agree with TRBD1. V was pared by 6 bases and J by 2 bases, with 6 bases of the junction left unmatched. Germline-derived CDR1 and CDR2 are MNHNS and SASEGT. The CDR3 has 15 amino acids.

This clonotype was counted only a few times. The J gene is TRBJ1-2, the V gene TRBV20-1; 7 nucleotides agree with TRBD1. J was trimmed by 6 bases and V by 1 base; bases with no gene match: 5. CDR1 and CDR2 (germline): DFQATT, SNEGSKA (reference sequence). There are 13 residues in the CDR3. DNA of the CDR3: TGCAGTGCTAGAGGCTCCAGGGGGGATGGCTACACCTTC. This gives the protein CSARGSRGDGYTF.

This clonotype was recorded once. Likely a read error: the CDR3 ends without its conserved phenylalanine or tryptophan. The limits of the CDR3 on the DNA are not certain, so only TCRdb's listed CDR3 is given. The chain couples TRBV24-1 to TRBJ2-7; TRBD1, as called in the table, went unchecked against the DNA. The CDR3 totals 8 residues, both ends included. Germline values: CDR1 KGHDR, CDR2 SFDVKD. CDR3 protein: CATSEGEQ.

The chain has TRBV7-8 and TRBJ2-5; the D gene could be TRBD1 or TRBD2 (6 bases each). The ends were cut back, 4 bases at V and 9 bases at J, with 21 bases in the middle. This CDR3 spans 15 amino acids. Germline V lookup: CDR1 SGHVS, CDR2 FQNEAQ. The CDR3 DNA reads as TGTGCCAGCAGCTCCTACAGGGAGGCTGTTATGGCCCAGTACTTC. As protein: CASSSYREAVMAQYF.

The chain is built from TRBV7-6 and TRBJ1-5, with 10 bases aligning to TRBD1. The junction had 17 bases not matched to a gene; V was cut back by 6 bases and J by 3 bases. This CDR3 has 19 residues. The germline CDR1 and CDR2 sequences are SGHVS and FNYEAQ. The CDR3 protein is CASSQRQGARSMSNQPQHF. The CDR3 region has the DNA TGTGCCAGCAGTCAACGACAGGGGGCGCGTTCTATGTCCAATCAGCCCCAGCATTTT.

This clonotype was picked up one time. This is likely a read error, given that the CDR3 carries no conserved phenylalanine or tryptophan at its end. The V call is TRBV20-1, the J call TRBJ2-7; D is possibly TRBD1 or TRBD2 (5 bases each). This CDR3 has 14 amino acids. V lost 3 bases and J lost 4, with 16 bases in between. CDR1 DFQATT and CDR2 SNEGSKA come from the germline V gene (reference sequence). The CDR3 bases are TGCAGTGCTAGGGACATGGGACGATCTTACGAGCAGTACCTC. Translated, it gives CSARDMGRSYEQYL.

The V and J genes are TRBV11-1 and TRBJ2-7, with a possible D match to TRBD2 (6 bases). The length of the CDR3 is 15 residues. The V and J ends lost 6 bases and 3 bases respectively, with 18 bases between them. Germline V gene data show CDR1 as SGHAT and CDR2 as FQDESV (reference sequence). Written as DNA, the CDR3 is TGTGCCAGCAGAGTCAGTGGGACTGCACACTACGAGCAGTACTTC. Protein product: CASRVSGTAHYEQYF.

This clonotype has a single count. The genes are TRBV12-3 or TRBV12-4 and TRBJ1-3, with unresolved D. This CDR3 has 15 residues. V shed 8 bases and J shed 0 bases, with 14 bases lying between them. CDR3: CASGVDAHSGNTIYF. The CDR3, as DNA: TGTGCCAGCGGCGTAGATGCGCACTCTGGAAACACCATATATTTT.

This rearrangement joins TRBV20-1 to TRBJ1-2; 8 bases agree with TRBD1. The CDR3 length is 12 residues. Germline-derived CDR1 and CDR2 are DFQATT and SNEGSKA (reference sequence). The V gene end was trimmed by 6 bases and the J gene end by 7 bases; junction bases not matched to a gene: 7. CDR3 sequence (DNA): TGCAGTGCGGAGGACAGGGACTTTGGCTACACCTTC. Encoded protein: CSAEDRDFGYTF.

The V and J genes are TRBV24-1 and TRBJ1-2; D may be TRBD1 (6 bases). Germline CDR1 KGHDR, CDR2 SFDVKD. The CDR3 sequence is 15 residues long. V gave up 3 bases and J gave up 11 bases, with 21 bases separating them. CDR3: CATSDERGTPLGYTF. The CDR3 region has the DNA TGTGCCACCAGTGATGAAAGGGGGACCCCTCTGGGATACACCTTC.

Worth noting for this clonotype: Germline is not matched at one junction end, which may reflect a read error. The chain uses TRBV9 and TRBJ1-1; no definite D call. In germline, CDR1 is SGDLS, CDR2 YYNGEE. CDR3 size: 13 residues. Here the CDR3 reads CASSVTLGTEPFF. Written as DNA, the CDR3 is TGTGCCAGCAGCGTAACCCTGGGAACTGAACCTTTCTTT.

The chain couples TRBV12-3 or TRBV12-4 to TRBJ1-1; no clear D gene. Between the trimmed V and J ends, which lost 3 bases and 3 bases, there was a span of 11 bases. The CDR3 runs 14 residues. The DNA for the CDR3 is TGTGCCAGCAGTTTGGAGGGCACCTACACTGAAGCTTTCTTT. The encoded protein is CASSLEGTYTEAFF.

This clonotype appeared many times. The V call is TRBV20-1, the J call TRBJ1-3, with TRBD1 identical over 8 bases. The length of the CDR3 is 15 residues. Trimming at V came to 3 bases and at J to 8 bases, leaving 12 bases not matched to a gene. From germline, CDR1 is DFQATT and CDR2 SNEGSKA (reference sequence). CDR3: CSASDFGQGVDTIYF. DNA for the CDR3: TGCAGTGCTAGTGACTTCGGACAGGGAGTGGACACCATATATTTT.

This clonotype appeared many times. The gene calls are TRBV7-6 and TRBJ1-1, with D uncertain. Germline CDR1 reads SGHVS; CDR2 reads FNYEAQ. Trimming shortened V by 1 base and J by 7 bases, and 7 bases separated the two germline ends. The length of the CDR3 is 12 residues. The CDR3 region is CASSLVMGEAFF. The DNA of the CDR3 is TGTGCCAGCAGCTTAGTTATGGGTGAAGCTTTCTTT. Based on the CDR3 plus reference TRBV7-6 and TRBJ1-1, the full variable domain is GAGVSQSPRYKVTKRGQDVALRCDPISGHVSLYWYRQALGQGPEFLTYFNYEAQQDKSGLPNDRFSAERPEGSISTLTIQRTEQRDSAMYRCASSLVMGEAFFGQGTRLTVV.